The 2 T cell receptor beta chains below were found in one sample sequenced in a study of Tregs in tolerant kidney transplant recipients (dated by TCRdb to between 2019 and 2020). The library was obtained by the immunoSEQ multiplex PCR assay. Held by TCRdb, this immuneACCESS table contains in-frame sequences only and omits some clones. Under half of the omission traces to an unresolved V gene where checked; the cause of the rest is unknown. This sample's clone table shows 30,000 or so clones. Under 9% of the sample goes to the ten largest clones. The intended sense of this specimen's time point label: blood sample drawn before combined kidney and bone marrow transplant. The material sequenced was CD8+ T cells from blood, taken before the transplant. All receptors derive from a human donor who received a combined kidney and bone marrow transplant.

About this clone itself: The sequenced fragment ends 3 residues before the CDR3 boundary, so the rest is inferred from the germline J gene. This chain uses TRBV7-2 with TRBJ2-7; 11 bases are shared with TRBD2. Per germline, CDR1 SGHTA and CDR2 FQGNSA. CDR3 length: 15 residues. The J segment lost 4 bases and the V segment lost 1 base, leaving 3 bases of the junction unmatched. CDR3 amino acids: CASSLGPSGGYEQYF. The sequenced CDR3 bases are TGTGCCAGCAGCTTAGGGCCTAGCGGGGGGTACGAG. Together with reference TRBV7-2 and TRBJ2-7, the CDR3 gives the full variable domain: GAGVSQSPSNKVTEKGKDVELRCDPISGHTALYWYRQSLGQGLEFLIYFQGNSAPDKSGLPSDRFSAERTGGSVSTLTIQRTQQEDSAVYLCASSLGPSGGYEQYFGPGTRLTVT.

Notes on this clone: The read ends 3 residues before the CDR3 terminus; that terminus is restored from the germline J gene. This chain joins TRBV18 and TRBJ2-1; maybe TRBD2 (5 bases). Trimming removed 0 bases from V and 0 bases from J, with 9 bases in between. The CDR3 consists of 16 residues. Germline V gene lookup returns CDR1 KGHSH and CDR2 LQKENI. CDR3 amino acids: CASSPPGLGSYNEQFF. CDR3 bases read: TGTGCCAGCTCACCACCCGGACTTGGCTCCTACAATGAG.